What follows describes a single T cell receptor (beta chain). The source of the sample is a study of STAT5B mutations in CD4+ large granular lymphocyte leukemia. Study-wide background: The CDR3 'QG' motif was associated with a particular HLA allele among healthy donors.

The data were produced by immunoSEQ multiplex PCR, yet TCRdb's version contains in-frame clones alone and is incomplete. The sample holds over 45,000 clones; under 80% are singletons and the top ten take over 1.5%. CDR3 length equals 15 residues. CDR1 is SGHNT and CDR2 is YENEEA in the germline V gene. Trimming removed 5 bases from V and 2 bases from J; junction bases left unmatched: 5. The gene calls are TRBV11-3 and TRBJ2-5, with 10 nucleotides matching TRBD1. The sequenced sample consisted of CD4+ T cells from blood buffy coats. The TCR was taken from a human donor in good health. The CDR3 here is CASSKGTGEQETQYF. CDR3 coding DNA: TGTGCCAGCAGCAAGGGGACAGGGGAACAAGAGACCCAGTACTTC.